Listed below are T cell receptor beta chains from one sample, sequenced in a study of shared clonotypes between healthy human individuals. Only in-frame clones appear in the TCRdb table, and some are missing; sequencing was by immunoSEQ multiplex PCR. The sample lists millions of clones; over 85% were seen once. Specimen: naive CD8+ T cells sorted from blood. The receptors come from a man in his late teens or twenties in good health. The CDR3 runs from the conserved cysteine through the conserved F or W. D genes are given only for firm matches. A clone size is listed for some rows: how often the clone was seen (once, few, many), or a class if it is expanded.

NA	NA	TRBV6-5	TRBJ1-1	CASSYSMGRDTEAFF	TGTGCCAGCAGTTATTCCATGGGGCGAGACACTGAAGCTTTCTTT
few	NA	TRBV29-1	TRBJ2-4	CSVGEGVGWNIQYF	TGCAGCGTTGGAGAAGGGGTGGGTTGGAACATTCAGTACTTC
once	TRBD2	TRBV6-5	TRBJ2-1	CAAGLAGGVGEQFF	TGTGCCGCGGGACTAGCGGGAGGAGTCGGTGAGCAGTTCTTC
NA	NA	TRBV4-1	TRBJ2-7	CASSERLQVWASYEQYF	TGCGCCAGCAGCGAGAGGTTACAGGTTTGGGCCTCCTACGAGCAGTACTTC
NA	TRBD2	TRBV2	TRBJ2-5	CASIRLAMETQYF	TGTGCCAGCATACGACTAGCGATGGAGACCCAGTACTTC
NA	NA	TRBV6-1	TRBJ2-7	CASSGKPPRDEQYF	TGTGCCAGCAGCGGAAAGCCTCCTAGGGACGAGCAGTACTTC
NA	TRBD1	TRBV6-4	TRBJ1-2	CASSQGARHYGYTF	TGTGCCAGCAGTCAGGGGGCGCGACATTATGGCTACACCTTC
NA	TRBD1	TRBV29-1	TRBJ2-7	CSVGAGTGPYEQYF	TGCAGCGTCGGAGCCGGGACAGGGCCCTACGAGCAGTACTTC
NA	NA	TRBV7-9	TRBJ2-7	CASSFSSSYEQYF	TGTGCCAGCAGCTTTAGTAGCTCCTACGAGCAGTACTTC
NA	TRBD1	TRBV4-3	TRBJ2-5	CASSQDTGTGYQETQYF	TGCGCCAGCAGCCAAGATACCGGGACAGGGTACCAGGAGACCCAGTACTTC
NA	NA	TRBV13	TRBJ2-7	CASSARLSGAYEQYF	TGTGCCAGCAGCGCCCGACTGTCGGGGGCCTACGAGCAGTACTTC
NA	TRBD2	TRBV5-6	TRBJ2-1	CASSLALAGRYNEQFF	TGTGCCAGCAGCTTGGCACTAGCGGGACGATACAATGAGCAGTTCTTC
NA	NA	TRBV11-2	TRBJ2-7	CASSSSHTYEQYF	TGTGCCAGCAGCTCCTCTCACACGTACGAGCAGTACTTC
NA	TRBD2	TRBV6-1	TRBJ2-7	CASRLAGETYEQYF	TGTGCCAGCAGATTAGCGGGGGAGACCTACGAGCAGTACTTC
NA	TRBD1	TRBV2	TRBJ2-3	CASPTGGTDTQYF	TGTGCCAGCCCGACAGGGGGAACAGATACGCAGTATTTT
NA	NA	TRBV30	TRBJ1-2	CAWRGYNYGYTF	TGTGCCTGGAGGGGATATAACTATGGCTACACCTTC
NA	NA	TRBV19	TRBJ2-5	CASSIDLEETQYF	TGTGCCAGTAGTATAGATCTAGAAGAGACCCAGTACTTC
NA	NA	TRBV4-1	TRBJ1-2	CASSHEPGILNYGYTF	TGCGCCAGCAGCCATGAGCCAGGAATTTTAAACTATGGCTACACCTTC
NA	NA	TRBV2	TRBJ2-3	CASSEGGPGDTQYF	TGTGCCAGCAGTGAAGGGGGACCCGGGGATACGCAGTATTTT
NA	TRBD2	TRBV27	TRBJ2-7	CASSWGGPREGPEQYF	TGTGCCAGCAGTTGGGGCGGACCGCGGGAGGGCCCCGAGCAGTACTTC
NA	NA	TRBV6-5	TRBJ1-5	CASSYGQYSNQPQHF	TGTGCCAGCAGTTACGGTCAGTATAGCAATCAGCCCCAGCATTTT
NA	NA	TRBV11-2	TRBJ2-2	CASSTRDSTGELFF	TGTGCCAGCAGCACGCGGGACAGCACCGGGGAGCTGTTTTTT
NA	NA	TRBV6-5	TRBJ1-4	CASSTERGEKLFF	TGTGCCAGCAGTACAGAGAGAGGTGAAAAACTGTTTTTT
once	TRBD1	TRBV4-1	TRBJ2-5	CASSIDREETQYF	TGCGCCAGCAGCATTGACAGGGAAGAGACCCAGTACTTC
NA	NA	TRBV7-9	TRBJ2-2	CASNWLPQGGTGELFF	TGTGCCAGCAACTGGCTTCCTCAGGGCGGGACCGGGGAGCTGTTTTTT
once	TRBD2	TRBV11-2	TRBJ2-1	CASSRDYPVVNEQFF	TGTGCCAGCAGCCGGGACTACCCGGTAGTGAATGAGCAGTTCTTC
NA	TRBD2	TRBV10-1	TRBJ2-3	CASSEIAGTSTDTQYF	TGCGCCAGCAGTGAGATAGCGGGGACTAGCACAGATACGCAGTATTTT
NA	NA	TRBV10-2	TRBJ2-3	CAVTSYPGVAQDTQYF	TGCGCCGTAACATCGTATCCTGGGGTGGCACAAGATACGCAGTATTTT
NA	NA	TRBV27	TRBJ2-7	CASSDYSRDEQYF	TGTGCCAGCAGTGATTACTCCAGGGACGAGCAGTACTTC
NA	NA	TRBV9	TRBJ1-1	CASSPAFGTEAFF	TGTGCCAGCAGCCCAGCCTTTGGGACTGAAGCTTTCTTT
once	NA	TRBV19	TRBJ1-5	CASSPTVNSNQPQHF	TGTGCCAGTAGTCCCACGGTGAATAGCAATCAGCCCCAGCATTTT
NA	TRBD1	TRBV4-1	TRBJ2-7	CASSLVQGAEEQYF	TGCGCCAGCAGTTTGGTACAGGGGGCTGAAGAGCAGTACTTC
NA	TRBD1	TRBV9	TRBJ1-2	CASSATTGILDGYTF	TGTGCCAGCAGCGCAACGACAGGGATCCTTGATGGCTACACCTTC
NA	TRBD1	TRBV10-3	TRBJ2-5	CAISYGPSGTGARQETQYF	TGTGCCATCAGTTATGGCCCGTCCGGGACAGGGGCGAGGCAAGAGACCCAGTACTTC
once	NA	TRBV28	TRBJ2-5	CASSFLQGNAETQYF	TGTGCCAGCAGTTTTCTACAGGGTAACGCAGAGACCCAGTACTTC
NA	NA	TRBV29-1	TRBJ2-1	CSVDGGALNNEQFF	TGCAGCGTTGATGGGGGAGCTTTAAACAATGAGCAGTTCTTC
NA	NA	TRBV7-9	TRBJ1-1	CASSLAGWEAFF	TGTGCCAGCAGCCTAGCTGGGTGGGAAGCTTTCTTT
NA	NA	TRBV13	TRBJ2-1	CASNRENNEQFF	TGTGCCAGCAATAGGGAGAACAATGAGCAGTTCTTC
NA	NA	TRBV10-1	TRBJ2-5	CASSEREYETQYF	TGCGCCAGCAGTGAGCGGGAGTATGAGACCCAGTACTTC
once	NA	TRBV7-9	TRBJ1-1	CASSLGGAVRLDTEAFF	TGTGCCAGCAGCTTGGGTGGCGCAGTTCGACTCGACACTGAAGCTTTCTTT
NA	NA	TRBV6-1	TRBJ1-1	CASSEKVGVLLNTEAFF	TGTGCCAGCAGTGAAAAGGTGGGCGTTCTTTTGAACACTGAAGCTTTCTTT
once	NA	TRBV13	TRBJ2-7	CASSLGIYEQYF	TGTGCCAGCAGCTTAGGCATCTACGAGCAGTACTTC